Each of the 2 T cell receptor beta chains below was sequenced from the same sample in a study of blood T cells in healthy people across ages. The authors ran a second PCR of about 7 to 11 cycles using a sample-barcoded 5' primer and a J-beta primer mix. Via MiXCR, TCRdb re-called the 5' RACE reads, giving one row per CDR3 protein. The data hold about 1,000,000 distinct CDR3 sequences, with 40% to 55% observed a single time. Material: blood. The receptors derive from a woman aged 55-75 years in good health.

The rearrangement links TRBV10-3 to TRBJ2-3, with D possibly TRBD2 on 6 matching bases. The V and J ends lost 2 bases and 3 bases respectively, with 15 bases between them. This CDR3 has 16 amino acids. Germline lookup yields CDR1 ENHRY and CDR2 SYGVKD. The CDR3 region has the DNA TGTGCCATCAGTGAGCCGGGAGACGGGGTGACAGATACGCAGTATTTT. It encodes CAISEPGDGVTDTQYF.

In this sample, this clonotype turned up a few times. This chain connects TRBV7-9 to TRBJ2-7; the D gene could be TRBD1 or TRBD2 (5 bases each). V dropped 4 bases and J dropped 3 bases, with 16 bases sitting between them. This CDR3 comprises 15 residues. Germline loops: CDR1 SEHNR, CDR2 FQNEAQ (reference sequence). The CDR3 region has the DNA TGTGCCAGCAGCTCGGATAGAGGGGTTAACTACGAGCAGTACTTC. It specifies CASSSDRGVNYEQYF.